Included here is one T cell receptor beta chain sequence, with context. What it binds is unknown. TCRdb keeps only in-frame clones here, not all; method: immunoSEQ multiplex PCR. Here the sample spans about 180,000 clones, roughly 86% being singletons. The data originate from a study of cytomegalovirus exposure and HLA in healthy donors. General study findings and limits: In the 130 or so validation repertoires, approximately 94% of cluster scores exceeded 0, per a later analysis. Most TCR sequences proved rare, with some public TCRs found in many donors. Reports credit the classifier with highly specific, highly sensitive diagnosis of cytomegalovirus status.

The CDR3 extends over 16 amino acids. In germline, CDR1 is SGHAT, CDR2 FQNNGV. The J segment lost 7 bases and the V segment lost 5 bases, leaving 11 bases of the junction unmatched. The sequenced sample consisted of PBMCs. This TCR derives from a man between 18 and 35 years old in good health and CMV-seropositive. The V call is TRBV11-2, the J call TRBJ1-2; 12 nucleotides match TRBD1. The CDR3 DNA reads TGTGCCAGCAGCGTCCTCACGGGACAGGGGGCTAGTGGCTACACCTTC. Protein product: CASSVLTGQGASGYTF.